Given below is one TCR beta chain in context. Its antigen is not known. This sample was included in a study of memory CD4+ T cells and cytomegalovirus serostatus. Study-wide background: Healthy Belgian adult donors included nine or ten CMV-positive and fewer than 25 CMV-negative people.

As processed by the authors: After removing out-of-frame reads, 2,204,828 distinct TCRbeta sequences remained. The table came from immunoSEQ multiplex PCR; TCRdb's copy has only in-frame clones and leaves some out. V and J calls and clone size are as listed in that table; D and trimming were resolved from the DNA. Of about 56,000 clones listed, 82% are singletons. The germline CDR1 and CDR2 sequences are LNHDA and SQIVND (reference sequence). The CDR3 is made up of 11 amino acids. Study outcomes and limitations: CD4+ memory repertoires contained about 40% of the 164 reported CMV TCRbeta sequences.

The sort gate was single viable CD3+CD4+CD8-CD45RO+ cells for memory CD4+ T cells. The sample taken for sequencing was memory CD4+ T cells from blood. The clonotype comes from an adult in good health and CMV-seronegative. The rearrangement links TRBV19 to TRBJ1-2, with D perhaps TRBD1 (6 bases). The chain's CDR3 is CGSGADYGYTF. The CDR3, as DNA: TGTGGTTCGGGGGCCGACTATGGCTACACCTTC.